The 10 T cell receptor beta chains below come from one sample, sequenced in a study of CD8+ T cells in alopecia areata. Extracted RNA was reverse transcribed into cDNA, the sequencing template. Sequencing was performed with immunoSEQ multiplex PCR; in TCRdb, only in-frame clones are kept and a portion is missing. The sample gives about 180,000 clones, 58% of which show up once; around 15% is in the top ten. As to treatment: oral pan-JAK inhibitor, 5-10 mg twice daily. The sample was CD4+ T cells sorted from blood, taken between weeks 55 and 65, from a patient treated with tofacitinib. These receptors were taken from a human donor with alopecia areata.

This clone appeared a few times. This chain uses TRBV4-1 with TRBJ1-6; tentative D call: TRBD1 (6 bases). The V gene lost 0 bases and the J gene lost 8 bases, with 17 bases spanning the gap. The CDR3 sequence is 17 residues long. Germline lookup yields CDR1 MGHRA and CDR2 YSYEKL. CDR3 DNA: TGCGCCAGCAGCCAAGATTCGCGTGGGGGCATGGATTCACCCCTCCACTTT. This codes for CASSQDSRGGMDSPLHF.

This chain uses TRBV6-5 with TRBJ1-1; the D is unclear. The V gene lost 0 bases and the J gene lost 3 bases, with 5 bases spanning the gap. This CDR3 has 13 residues. Germline assignment: CDR1 MNHEY and CDR2 SVGAGI. CDR3 DNA: TGTGCCAGCAGTTACTCGTATTACACTGAAGCTTTCTTT. Translated: CASSYSYYTEAFF.

The J gene is TRBJ1-2, the V gene TRBV29-1, with D perhaps TRBD1 (5 bases). The CDR3 covers 11 residues. V was cut by 7 bases and J by 8 bases, with 14 bases left in between. The V gene's germline CDR1 is SQVTM and CDR2 ANQGSEA. This chain's CDR3 is CSAQGVVGYTF. CDR3 sequence (DNA): TGCAGCGCTCAGGGCGTCGTCGGCTACACCTTC.

Only a few counts were recorded for this clone. V usage is TRBV4-2 and J usage is TRBJ1-6; the D is unclear. V lost 0 bases and J lost 7, with 10 bases in between. Looked up from germline, CDR1 is LGHNA and CDR2 is YNFKEQ. The CDR3 loop spans 15 amino acids. The chain's CDR3 is CASSQDGMPNSPLHF. CDR3 nucleotides: TGTGCCAGCAGCCAAGATGGGATGCCAAATTCACCCCTCCACTTT.

V is TRBV7-9 and J is TRBJ2-7; the match to TRBD2 covers 14 bases. Germline V gene lookup returns CDR1 SEHNR and CDR2 FQNEAQ (reference sequence). CDR3 length: 15 amino acids. J gave up 6 bases and V 6 bases, and 7 bases lay outside the gene matches. CDR3 in DNA: TGTGCCAGCAGGCCCGGACTAGCGGGGGGTACCGAGCAGTACTTC. Translated: CASRPGLAGGTEQYF.

The V call is TRBV7-3, the J call TRBJ2-5; the D gene is possibly TRBD2 (7 bases). The CDR3 has 13 amino acids. CDR1 is SGHTA and CDR2 is FQGTGA in the germline V gene. The V end was cut by 5 bases, the J end by 5 bases, with 12 bases between. This CDR3 is CASSPQGGETQYF. The CDR3 nucleotides read TGTGCCAGCAGCCCACAGGGAGGGGAGACCCAGTACTTC.

This clone was recorded only once. The genes are TRBV30 and TRBJ1-2; D unclear. Germline V gene lookup returns CDR1 GTSNPN and CDR2 SVGIG (reference sequence). Trimming removed 2 bases at V and 5 bases at J, with 18 bases between. The CDR3 has 15 residues. CDR3 protein: CAWSPRGGAPYGYTF. The CDR3 nucleotides are TGTGCCTGGAGTCCTCGGGGAGGAGCACCTTATGGCTACACCTTC.

CDR3 protein: CASSSGQVDNSPLHF. The CDR3 coding sequence is TGTGCCAGCAGTAGCGGACAGGTTGATAATTCACCCCTCCACTTT. The chain is built from TRBV28 and TRBJ1-6; the match to TRBD1 covers 7 bases. Germline values: CDR1 MDHEN, CDR2 SYDVKM. The CDR3 consists of 15 residues. V was pared by 5 bases and J by 5 bases, with 6 bases of the junction left unmatched. The variable domain in full, completed from reference TRBV28 and TRBJ1-6, reads DVKVTQSSRYLVKRTGEKVFLECVQDMDHENMFWYRQDPGLGLRLIYFSYDVKMKEKGDIPEGYSVSREKKERFSLILESASTNQTSMYLCASSSGQVDNSPLHFGNGTRLTVT.

This clone was recorded a few times. The chain has TRBV10-2 and TRBJ2-7; D is perhaps TRBD1 (5 bases). This CDR3 region has 12 residues. V was shortened by 5 bases and J by 7 bases, with 12 bases between the two germline ends. Per germline, CDR1 WSHSY and CDR2 SAAADI. CDR3 in DNA: TGCGCCAGCAGTACTTCTAGGGGAGAGCAGTACTTC. It translates to CASSTSRGEQYF.

V is TRBV6-5 and J is TRBJ1-2, with unresolved D. Between the trimmed V and J ends, which lost 2 bases and 8 bases, there was a span of 12 bases. This CDR3 is built from 13 residues. Germline loops: CDR1 MNHEY, CDR2 SVGAGI. As DNA, the CDR3 is TGTGCCAGCAGTTACACCGTAGGCGGGGGCTACACCTTC. Translated: CASSYTVGGGYTF.